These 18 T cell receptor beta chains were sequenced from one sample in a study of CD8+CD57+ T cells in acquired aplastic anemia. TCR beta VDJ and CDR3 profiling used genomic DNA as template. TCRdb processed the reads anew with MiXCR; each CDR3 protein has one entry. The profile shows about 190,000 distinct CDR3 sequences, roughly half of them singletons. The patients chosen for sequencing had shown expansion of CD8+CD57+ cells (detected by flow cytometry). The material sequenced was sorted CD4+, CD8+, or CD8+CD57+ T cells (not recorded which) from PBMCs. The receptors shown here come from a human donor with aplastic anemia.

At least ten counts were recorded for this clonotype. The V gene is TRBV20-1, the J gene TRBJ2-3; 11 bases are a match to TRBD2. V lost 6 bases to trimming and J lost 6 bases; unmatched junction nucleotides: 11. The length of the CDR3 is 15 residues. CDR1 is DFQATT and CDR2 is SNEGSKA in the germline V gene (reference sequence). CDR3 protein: CSALRTSGPGDTQYF. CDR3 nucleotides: TGCAGTGCATTGCGGACTAGCGGGCCCGGGGATACGCAGTATTTT.

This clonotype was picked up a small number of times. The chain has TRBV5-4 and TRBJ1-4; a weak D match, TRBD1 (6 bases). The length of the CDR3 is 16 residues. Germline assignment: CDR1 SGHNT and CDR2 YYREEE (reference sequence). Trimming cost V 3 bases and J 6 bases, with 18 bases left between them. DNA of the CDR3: TGTGCCAGCAGCTCATACCGGGGGGCGCGGGATGAAAAACTGTTTTTT. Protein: CASSSYRGARDEKLFF.

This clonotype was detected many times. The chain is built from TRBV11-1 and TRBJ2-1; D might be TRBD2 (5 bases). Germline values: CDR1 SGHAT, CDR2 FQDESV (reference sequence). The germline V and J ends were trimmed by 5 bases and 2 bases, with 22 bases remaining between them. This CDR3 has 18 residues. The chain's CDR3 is CASSPSVAPRRPYNEQFF. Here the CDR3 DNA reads TGTGCCAGCAGCCCTTCGGTAGCGCCAAGACGCCCCTACAATGAGCAGTTCTTC.

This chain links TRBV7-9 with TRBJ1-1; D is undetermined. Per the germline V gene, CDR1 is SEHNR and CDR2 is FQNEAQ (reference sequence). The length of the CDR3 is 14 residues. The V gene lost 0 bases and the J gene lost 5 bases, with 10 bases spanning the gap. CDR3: CASSLALTGTEAFF. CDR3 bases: TGTGCCAGCAGCTTAGCCTTGACGGGGACTGAAGCTTTCTTT.

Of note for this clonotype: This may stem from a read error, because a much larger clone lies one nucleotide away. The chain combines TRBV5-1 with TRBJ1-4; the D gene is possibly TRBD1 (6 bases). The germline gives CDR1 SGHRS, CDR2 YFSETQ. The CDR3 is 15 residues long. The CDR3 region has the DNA TGCGCCGGCAGCCTACAGGGAGGGGAAGAGGGGAAACTGTTTTTT. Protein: CAGSLQGGEEGKLFF.

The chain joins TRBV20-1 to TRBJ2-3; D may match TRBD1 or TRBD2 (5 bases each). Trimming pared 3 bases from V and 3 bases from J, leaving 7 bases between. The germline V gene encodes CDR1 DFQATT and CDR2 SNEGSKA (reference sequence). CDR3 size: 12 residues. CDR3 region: CSARGRTDTQYF. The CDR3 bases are TGCAGTGCTAGGGGACGTACAGATACGCAGTATTTT.

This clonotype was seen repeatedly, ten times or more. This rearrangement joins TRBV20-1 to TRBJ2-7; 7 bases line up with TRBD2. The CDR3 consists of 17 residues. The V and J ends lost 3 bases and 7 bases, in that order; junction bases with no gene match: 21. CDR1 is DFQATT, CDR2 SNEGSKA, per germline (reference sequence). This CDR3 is CSASLGGSYGATWEQYF. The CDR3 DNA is TGCAGTGCTAGTCTCGGCGGGAGTTATGGGGCTACATGGGAGCAGTACTTC.

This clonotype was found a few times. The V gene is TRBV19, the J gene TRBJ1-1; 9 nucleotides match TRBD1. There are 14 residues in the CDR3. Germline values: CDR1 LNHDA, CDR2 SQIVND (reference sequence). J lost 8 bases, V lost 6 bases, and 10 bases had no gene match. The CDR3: CASRQATGGEEAFF. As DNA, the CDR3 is TGTGCCAGTAGGCAGGCGACAGGGGGTGAAGAAGCTTTCTTT.

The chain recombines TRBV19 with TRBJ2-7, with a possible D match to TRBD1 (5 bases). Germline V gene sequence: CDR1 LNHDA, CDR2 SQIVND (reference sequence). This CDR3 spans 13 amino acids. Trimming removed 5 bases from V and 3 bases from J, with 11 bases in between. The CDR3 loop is CASSRRDNYEQYF. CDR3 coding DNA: TGTGCCAGTAGTCGCAGGGATAACTACGAGCAGTACTTC.

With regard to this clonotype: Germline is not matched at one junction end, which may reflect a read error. This CDR3 reads CASAPFLAGSNSPLHF. The CDR3 coding sequence is TGTGCCAGCGCACCCTTCCTGGCAGGGTCAAATTCACCCCTCCACTTT. V is TRBV18 and J is TRBJ1-6; D is perhaps TRBD1 (5 bases). Germline V gene data show CDR1 as KGHSH and CDR2 as LQKENI. The CDR3 is 16 amino acids.

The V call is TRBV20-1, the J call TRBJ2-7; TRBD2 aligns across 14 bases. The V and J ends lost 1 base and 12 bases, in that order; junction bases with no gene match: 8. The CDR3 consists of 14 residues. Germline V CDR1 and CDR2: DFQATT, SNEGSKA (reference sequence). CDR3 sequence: CSARGRLAGGLLYF. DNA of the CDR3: TGCAGTGCTAGAGGTAGACTAGCGGGGGGGCTATTGTACTTC.

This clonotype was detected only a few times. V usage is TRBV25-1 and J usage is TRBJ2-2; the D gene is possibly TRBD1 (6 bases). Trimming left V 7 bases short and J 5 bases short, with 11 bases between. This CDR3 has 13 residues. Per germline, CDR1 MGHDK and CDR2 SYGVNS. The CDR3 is CASTLTGTGELFF. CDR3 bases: TGTGCCAGCACCCTGACAGGAACCGGGGAGCTGTTTTTT.

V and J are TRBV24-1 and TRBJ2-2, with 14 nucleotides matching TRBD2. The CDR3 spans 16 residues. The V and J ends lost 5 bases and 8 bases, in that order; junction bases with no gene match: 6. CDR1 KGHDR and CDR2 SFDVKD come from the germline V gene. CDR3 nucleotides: TGTGCCACCAGTGCAATGGGGACTAGCGGGAGAGGGGAGCTGTTTTTT. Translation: CATSAMGTSGRGELFF.

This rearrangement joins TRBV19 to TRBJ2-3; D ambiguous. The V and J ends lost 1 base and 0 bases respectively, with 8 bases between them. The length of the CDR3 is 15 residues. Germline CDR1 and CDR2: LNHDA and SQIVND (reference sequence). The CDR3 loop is CASSIAGRSTDTQYF. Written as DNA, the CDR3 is TGTGCCAGTAGTATAGCAGGCAGAAGCACAGATACGCAGTATTTT.

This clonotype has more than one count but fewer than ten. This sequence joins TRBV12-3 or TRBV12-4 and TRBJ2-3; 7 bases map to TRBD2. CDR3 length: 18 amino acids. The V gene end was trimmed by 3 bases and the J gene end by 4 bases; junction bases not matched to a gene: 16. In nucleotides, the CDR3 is TGTGCCAGCAGTTTTGGGGCAATGGGCGGGAGCTTTTCAGATACGCAGTATTTT. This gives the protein CASSFGAMGGSFSDTQYF.

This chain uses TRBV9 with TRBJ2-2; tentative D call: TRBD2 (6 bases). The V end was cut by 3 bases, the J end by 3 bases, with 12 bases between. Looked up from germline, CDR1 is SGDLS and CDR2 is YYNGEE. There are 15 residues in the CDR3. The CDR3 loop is CASSAGGPDTGELFF. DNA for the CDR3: TGTGCCAGCAGCGCCGGGGGACCAGACACCGGGGAGCTGTTTTTT.

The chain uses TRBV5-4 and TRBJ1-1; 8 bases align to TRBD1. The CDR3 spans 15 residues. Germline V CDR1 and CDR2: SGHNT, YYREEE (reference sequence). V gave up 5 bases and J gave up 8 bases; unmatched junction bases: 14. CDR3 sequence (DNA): TGTGCCAGCAGACCCGGACAGGGAGATTCTCTGGAAGCTTTCTTT. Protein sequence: CASRPGQGDSLEAFF.

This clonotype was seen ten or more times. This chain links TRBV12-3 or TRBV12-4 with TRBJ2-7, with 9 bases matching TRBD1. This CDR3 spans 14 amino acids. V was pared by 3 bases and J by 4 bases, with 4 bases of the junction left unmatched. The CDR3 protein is CASSFRGQGYEQYF. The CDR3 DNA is TGTGCCAGCAGTTTTAGGGGACAGGGATACGAGCAGTACTTC.